This T cell receptor (beta chain) was observed in a study of post-analysis software for immune sequencing data. General study results and limits: There were a handful of TRBV segments more frequent in patients than controls, and TRBV5-6, TRBV5-1 and TRBV20-1 were among them.

TCR beta libraries were prepared from cDNA with unique molecular identifiers. TCRdb independently ran MiXCR on the PCR reads; one entry per CDR3 protein. The repertoire holds about 800,000 distinct CDR3 sequences, with 25% to 30% as singletons. For this clonotype: Its antigen is as yet unknown. Relative to the germline gene, one junction end is altered; a read error may explain this.

CDR1 is MNHEY and CDR2 is SVGEGT in the germline V gene. This CDR3 has 14 residues. This receptor was taken from a girl aged 5-17 years with multiple sclerosis. The source material was blood. The rearrangement joins TRBV6-2 or TRBV6-3 to TRBJ2-5, with TRBD1 matching 7 bases. CDR3 loop: CANSSNRGRETQYF. The CDR3 nucleotides read TGTGCCAACAGTTCGAACAGGGGAAGAGAGACCCAGTACTTC.